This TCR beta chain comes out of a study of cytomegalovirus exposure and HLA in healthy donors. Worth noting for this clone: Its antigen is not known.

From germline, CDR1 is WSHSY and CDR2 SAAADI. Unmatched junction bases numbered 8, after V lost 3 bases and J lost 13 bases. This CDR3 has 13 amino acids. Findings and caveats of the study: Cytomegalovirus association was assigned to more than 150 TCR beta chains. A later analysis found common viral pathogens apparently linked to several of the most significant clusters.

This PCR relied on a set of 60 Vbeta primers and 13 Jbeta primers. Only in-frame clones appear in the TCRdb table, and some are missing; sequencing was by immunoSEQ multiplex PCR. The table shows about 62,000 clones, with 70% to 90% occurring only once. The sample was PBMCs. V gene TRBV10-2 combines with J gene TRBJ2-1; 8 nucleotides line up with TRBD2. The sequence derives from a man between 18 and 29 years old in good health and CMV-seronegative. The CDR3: CASSESPLAGQFF. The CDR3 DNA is TGCGCCAGCAGTGAAAGTCCCCTAGCGGGTCAGTTCTTC.